This is a list of T cell receptor beta chains from one sample in a study of T cell responses to AZD1222 COVID-19 vaccine. The protocol was immunoSEQ multiplex PCR, while the TCRdb copy is restricted to in-frame clones and leaves out a portion. The table shows over 110,000 clones, with 90% occurring only once. This specimen consisted of peripheral blood, obtained 28 days after the second AZD1222 dose. The receptors shown here come from an adult who received the AZD1222 COVID-19 vaccine. CDR3s include the opening cysteine and the closing phenylalanine or tryptophan. The D gene is left open where the match is weak. The size field is filled for only some rows; it gives once, few, many or a size class.

DNA: TGTGCCACCAGTGGGACAGGGAAGAACACTGAAGCTTTCTTT; CDR3: CATSGTGKNTEAFF; D: TRBD1; size: -; V: TRBV24-1; J: TRBJ1-1
DNA: TGTGCCAGCAGAGGGGGGGGCTATGGCTACACCTTC; CDR3: CASRGGGYGYTF; D: -; size: once; V: TRBV12-3/TRBV12-4; J: TRBJ1-2
DNA: TGTGCCAGCAGTTACCGTGGACTAGCGGGGACCGTAGGAGAGACCCAGTACTTC; CDR3: CASSYRGLAGTVGETQYF; D: TRBD2; size: -; V: TRBV6-2/TRBV6-3; J: TRBJ2-5
DNA: TGTGCCAGCTCACGGCGACAGCATAATGAAAAACTGTTTTTT; CDR3: CASSRRQHNEKLFF; D: -; size: -; V: TRBV18; J: TRBJ1-4
DNA: TGCGCCAGCAGTGAGGCAGGGACTCAGCCCCAGCATTTT; CDR3: CASSEAGTQPQHF; D: -; size: -; V: TRBV10-2; J: TRBJ1-5
DNA: TGTGCCAGCAGCAAGATGGCAGGGCAAGAGACCCAGTACTTC; CDR3: CASSKMAGQETQYF; D: -; size: -; V: TRBV11-2; J: TRBJ2-5
DNA: TGTGCCAGCAGTCAAGACCAGGACTATGGCTACACCTTC; CDR3: CASSQDQDYGYTF; D: -; size: -; V: TRBV12-3/TRBV12-4; J: TRBJ1-2
DNA: TGTGCCAGCAGTTACGTGGCGGGGGGCCAAGAGACCCAGTACTTC; CDR3: CASSYVAGGQETQYF; D: TRBD2; size: -; V: TRBV6-2/TRBV6-3; J: TRBJ2-5
DNA: TGTGCCAGCAGTTACGGACGGCGAGGAAGCACAGATACGCAGTATTTT; CDR3: CASSYGRRGSTDTQYF; D: -; size: -; V: TRBV6-5; J: TRBJ2-3
DNA: TGCAGCGTCGCACAGGGGGCTCTGGCTTTCTTT; CDR3: CSVAQGALAFF; D: TRBD1; size: -; V: TRBV29-1; J: TRBJ1-1
DNA: TGTGCCAGCAGCTTACAGGGGGTCTCTAGCACAGATACGCAGTATTTT; CDR3: CASSLQGVSSTDTQYF; D: TRBD1; size: -; V: TRBV7-2; J: TRBJ2-3
DNA: TGTGCCAGCTCACCGCAGAACACTGAAGCTTTCTTT; CDR3: CASSPQNTEAFF; D: -; size: -; V: TRBV18; J: TRBJ1-1
DNA: TGTGCCAGCAGCTATCGGGCCCATGAAAAACTGTTTTTT; CDR3: CASSYRAHEKLFF; D: -; size: -; V: TRBV28; J: TRBJ1-4
DNA: TGTGCCAGCAGCGTAGGACAGGGGGCAAGCGGAAACACCATATATTTT; CDR3: CASSVGQGASGNTIYF; D: TRBD1; size: -; V: TRBV9; J: TRBJ1-3
DNA: TGTGCCAGCAGTTTCCCGGGGGAAAACATTCAGTACTTC; CDR3: CASSFPGENIQYF; D: -; size: -; V: TRBV11-1; J: TRBJ2-4
DNA: TGTGCCAGCAGCGCCGGGACCGTTAAAGATGAGCAGTACTTC; CDR3: CASSAGTVKDEQYF; D: -; size: -; V: TRBV9; J: TRBJ2-7
DNA: TGTGCCAGCAGCCAAGGCGACAGGGGGCTCAATACGCAGTATTTT; CDR3: CASSQGDRGLNTQYF; D: TRBD1; size: -; V: TRBV4-2; J: TRBJ2-3
DNA: TGTGCCATCAGAAAAACAGGGGTCGGCACCGGGGAGCTGTTTTTT; CDR3: CAIRKTGVGTGELFF; D: TRBD1; size: -; V: TRBV10-3; J: TRBJ2-2
DNA: TGTGCCAGCAGTCCCTTTGGGCGGACCACCTACGAGCAGTACTTC; CDR3: CASSPFGRTTYEQYF; D: -; size: -; V: TRBV28; J: TRBJ2-7
DNA: TGTGCCAGCAGTCGTAGCAATAGCAATCAGCCCCAGCATTTT; CDR3: CASSRSNSNQPQHF; D: -; size: -; V: TRBV6-5; J: TRBJ1-5
DNA: TGTGCCAGCAGCTCGTTCGGGGGACGGGGTCACAATGAGCAGTTCTTC; CDR3: CASSSFGGRGHNEQFF; D: -; size: -; V: TRBV28; J: TRBJ2-1
DNA: TGTGCCAGCGGGTCCGGCGGACAAGAGACCCAGTACTTC; CDR3: CASGSGGQETQYF; D: -; size: once; V: TRBV11-2; J: TRBJ2-5
DNA: TGTGCCACTCGGGTTGGGGAAGGGGAGACCCAGTACTTC; CDR3: CATRVGEGETQYF; D: -; size: -; V: TRBV2; J: TRBJ2-5
DNA: TGTGCCTGGAGTCGGGCCAGGCTTACCGGGGAGCTGTTTTTT; CDR3: CAWSRARLTGELFF; D: -; size: once; V: TRBV30; J: TRBJ2-2
DNA: TGTGCCAGCAGCTACTTGGACGGGTACGAGCAGTACTTC; CDR3: CASSYLDGYEQYF; D: -; size: -; V: TRBV7-9; J: TRBJ2-7
DNA: TGTGCCAGCAGCCAAGAAGCGGGACAGGGGGGCCTCAATCAGCCCCAGCATTTT; CDR3: CASSQEAGQGGLNQPQHF; D: TRBD1; size: -; V: TRBV4-2; J: TRBJ1-5
DNA: TGTGCCAGCAGCGTGCCGGGACAGCTTAATGAAAAACTGTTTTTT; CDR3: CASSVPGQLNEKLFF; D: TRBD1; size: -; V: TRBV7-9; J: TRBJ1-4
DNA: TGTGCCAGCAGCCAAGTTTCAGGCGGGGGGCTGTTTTTT; CDR3: CASSQVSGGGLFF; D: -; size: -; V: TRBV3-1/TRBV3-2; J: TRBJ1-4
DNA: TGTGCCAGCAGCTTGGACGTGAACACTGAAGCTTTCTTT; CDR3: CASSLDVNTEAFF; D: -; size: -; V: TRBV7-3; J: TRBJ1-1
DNA: TGTGCCAGCAGTGTCGGGACTAGCGGTTACAATGAGCAGTTCTTC; CDR3: CASSVGTSGYNEQFF; D: TRBD2; size: -; V: TRBV25-1; J: TRBJ2-1
DNA: TGTGCCAGCTCCTATGGTGCAGGGAAAGGAAACACCATATATTTT; CDR3: CASSYGAGKGNTIYF; D: -; size: -; V: TRBV18; J: TRBJ1-3
DNA: TGCAGCGCAGTTTTCCGGGTATTGAACACTGAAGCTTTCTTT; CDR3: CSAVFRVLNTEAFF; D: -; size: -; V: TRBV29-1; J: TRBJ1-1
DNA: TGTGCCAGCAGCTTAGGGTCCCTCGTGGAGACCCAGTACTTC; CDR3: CASSLGSLVETQYF; D: -; size: once; V: TRBV7-9; J: TRBJ2-5
DNA: TGTGCCAGCAGCGGACTCGGGACTAGCGGGAGTATAGTAGAGACCCAGTACTTC; CDR3: CASSGLGTSGSIVETQYF; D: TRBD2; size: -; V: TRBV5-5; J: TRBJ2-5
DNA: TGTGCCAGCAAGGCAGGACCTACCGGGGAGCTGTTTTTT; CDR3: CASKAGPTGELFF; D: -; size: -; V: TRBV3-1/TRBV3-2; J: TRBJ2-2
DNA: TGTGCCAGCAGGGGGCAAGTTGAAAAACTGTTTTTT; CDR3: CASRGQVEKLFF; D: -; size: -; V: TRBV2; J: TRBJ1-4
DNA: TGTGCCAGCAGCCAAGATATAGGACAGGGGGCTTTTGGCTACACCTTC; CDR3: CASSQDIGQGAFGYTF; D: TRBD1; size: -; V: TRBV3-1/TRBV3-2; J: TRBJ1-2